The rows below give T cell receptor beta chains drawn from one sample of a study of blood T cells in healthy people across ages. Each CDR3 protein gets one entry after TCRdb re-called the 5' RACE reads with MiXCR. The sample contains around 900,000 distinct CDR3 sequences, around 28% of which appear only once. The sample taken for sequencing was blood. These receptors were collected from a woman aged 80 or over in good health. Both conserved end residues are part of each CDR3.

>TRBJ2-1|TRBV2
CASRPQHNEQFF
>TRBJ2-7|TRBV7-9
CASSFLEWGHFEQYF
>TRBJ1-6|TRBV28
CASVSQGSANNSPLHF
>TRBJ1-2|TRBV27
CASNPNGIGQYYGYTF
>TRBJ1-1|TRBV20-1
CSARDTGRYTEAFF
>TRBJ2-3|TRBV7-2
CASRAGFPDTQYF
>TRBJ2-4|TRBV20-1
CSARDGWGLAKNIQYF
>TRBJ2-7|TRBV20-1
CSASRSGGRDYEQYF
>TRBJ1-1|TRBV10-3
CAIKGNREGTEAFF
>TRBJ2-5|TRBV7-2
CASSRRLAGGTKNQETQYF